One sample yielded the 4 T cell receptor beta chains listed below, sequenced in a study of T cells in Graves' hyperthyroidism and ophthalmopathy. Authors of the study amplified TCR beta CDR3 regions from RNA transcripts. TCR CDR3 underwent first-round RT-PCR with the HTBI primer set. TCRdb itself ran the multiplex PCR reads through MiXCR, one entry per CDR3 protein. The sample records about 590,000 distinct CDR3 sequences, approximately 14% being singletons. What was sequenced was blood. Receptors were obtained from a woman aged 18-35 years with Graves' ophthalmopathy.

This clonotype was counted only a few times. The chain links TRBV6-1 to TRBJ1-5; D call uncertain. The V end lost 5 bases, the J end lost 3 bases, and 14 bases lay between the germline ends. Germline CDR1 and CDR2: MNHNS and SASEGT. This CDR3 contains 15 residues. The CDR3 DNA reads TGTGCCAGCAGTTCGAAGGCCTACTACAATCAGCCCCAGCATTTT. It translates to CASSSKAYYNQPQHF.

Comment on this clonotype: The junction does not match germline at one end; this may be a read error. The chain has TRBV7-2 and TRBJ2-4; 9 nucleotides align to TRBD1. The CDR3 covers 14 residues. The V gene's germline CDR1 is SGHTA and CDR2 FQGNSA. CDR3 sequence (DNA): TGTGCCAGCAGCTTTGACAGGGGGAGGAACATTCGGTACTTC. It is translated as CASSFDRGRNIRYF.

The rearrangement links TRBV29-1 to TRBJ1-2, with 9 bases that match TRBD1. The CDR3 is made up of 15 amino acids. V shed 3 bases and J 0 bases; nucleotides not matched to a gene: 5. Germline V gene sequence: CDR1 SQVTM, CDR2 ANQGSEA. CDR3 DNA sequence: TGCAGCGTTGAGGGACAGGGAAATTCTAACTATGGCTACACCTTC. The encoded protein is CSVEGQGNSNYGYTF.

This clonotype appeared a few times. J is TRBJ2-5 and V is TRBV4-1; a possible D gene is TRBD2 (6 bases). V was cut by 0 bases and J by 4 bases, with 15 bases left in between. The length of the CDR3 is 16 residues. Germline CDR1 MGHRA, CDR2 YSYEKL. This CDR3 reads CASSQDGAAGRETQYF. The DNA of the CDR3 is TGCGCCAGCAGCCAAGATGGGGCGGCGGGGAGAGAGACCCAGTACTTC.